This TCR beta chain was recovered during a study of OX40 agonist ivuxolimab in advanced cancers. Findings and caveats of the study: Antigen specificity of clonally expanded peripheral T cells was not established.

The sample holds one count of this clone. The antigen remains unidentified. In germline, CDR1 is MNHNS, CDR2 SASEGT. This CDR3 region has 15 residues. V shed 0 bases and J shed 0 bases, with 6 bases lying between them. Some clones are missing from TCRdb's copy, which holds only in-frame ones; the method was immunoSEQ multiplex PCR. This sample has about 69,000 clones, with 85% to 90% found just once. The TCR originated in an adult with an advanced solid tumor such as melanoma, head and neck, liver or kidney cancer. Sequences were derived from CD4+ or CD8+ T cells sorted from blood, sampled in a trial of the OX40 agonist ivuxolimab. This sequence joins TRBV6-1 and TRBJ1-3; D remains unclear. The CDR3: CASSEAGGSGNTIYF. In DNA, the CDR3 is TGTGCCAGCAGTGAAGCGGGAGGCTCTGGAAACACCATATATTTT.